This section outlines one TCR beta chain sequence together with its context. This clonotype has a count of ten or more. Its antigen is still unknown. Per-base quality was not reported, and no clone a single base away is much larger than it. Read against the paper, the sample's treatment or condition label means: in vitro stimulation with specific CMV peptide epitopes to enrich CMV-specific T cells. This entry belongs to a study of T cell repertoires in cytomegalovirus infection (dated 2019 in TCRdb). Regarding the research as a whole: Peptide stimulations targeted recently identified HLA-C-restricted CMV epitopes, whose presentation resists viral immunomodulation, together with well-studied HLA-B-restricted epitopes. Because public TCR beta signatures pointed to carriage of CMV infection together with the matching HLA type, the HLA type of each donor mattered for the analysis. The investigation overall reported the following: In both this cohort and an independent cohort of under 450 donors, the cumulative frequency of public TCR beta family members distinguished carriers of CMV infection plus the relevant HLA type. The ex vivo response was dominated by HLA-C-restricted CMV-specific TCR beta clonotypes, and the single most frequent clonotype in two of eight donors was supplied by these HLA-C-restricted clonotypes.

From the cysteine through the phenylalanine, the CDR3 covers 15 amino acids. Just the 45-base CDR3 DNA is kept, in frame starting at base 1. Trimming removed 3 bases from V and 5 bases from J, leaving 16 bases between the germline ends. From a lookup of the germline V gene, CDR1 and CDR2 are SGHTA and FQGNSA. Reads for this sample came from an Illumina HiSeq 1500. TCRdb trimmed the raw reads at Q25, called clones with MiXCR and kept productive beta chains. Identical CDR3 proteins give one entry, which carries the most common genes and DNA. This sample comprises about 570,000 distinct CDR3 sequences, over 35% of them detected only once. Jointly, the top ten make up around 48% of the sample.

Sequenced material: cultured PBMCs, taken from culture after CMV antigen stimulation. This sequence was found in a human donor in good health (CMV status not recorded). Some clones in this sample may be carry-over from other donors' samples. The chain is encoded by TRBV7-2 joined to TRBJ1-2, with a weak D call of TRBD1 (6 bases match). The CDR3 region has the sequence CASSLSWGPPYGYTF. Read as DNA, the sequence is TGTGCCAGCAGCTTGAGTTGGGGGCCTCCATATGGCTACACCTTC.